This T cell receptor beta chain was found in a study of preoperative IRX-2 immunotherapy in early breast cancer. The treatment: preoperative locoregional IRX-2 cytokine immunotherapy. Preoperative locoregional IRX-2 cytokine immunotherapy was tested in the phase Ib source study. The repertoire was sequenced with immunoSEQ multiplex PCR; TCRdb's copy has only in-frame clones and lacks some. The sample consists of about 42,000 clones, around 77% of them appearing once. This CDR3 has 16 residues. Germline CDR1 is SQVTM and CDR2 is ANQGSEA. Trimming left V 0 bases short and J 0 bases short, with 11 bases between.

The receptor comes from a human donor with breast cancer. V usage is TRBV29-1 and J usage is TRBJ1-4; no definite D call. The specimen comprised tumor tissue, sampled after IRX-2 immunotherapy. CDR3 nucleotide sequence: TGCAGCGTTGAAGAAATTGAACTCGCAACTAATGAAAAACTGTTTTTT. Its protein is CSVEEIELATNEKLFF.